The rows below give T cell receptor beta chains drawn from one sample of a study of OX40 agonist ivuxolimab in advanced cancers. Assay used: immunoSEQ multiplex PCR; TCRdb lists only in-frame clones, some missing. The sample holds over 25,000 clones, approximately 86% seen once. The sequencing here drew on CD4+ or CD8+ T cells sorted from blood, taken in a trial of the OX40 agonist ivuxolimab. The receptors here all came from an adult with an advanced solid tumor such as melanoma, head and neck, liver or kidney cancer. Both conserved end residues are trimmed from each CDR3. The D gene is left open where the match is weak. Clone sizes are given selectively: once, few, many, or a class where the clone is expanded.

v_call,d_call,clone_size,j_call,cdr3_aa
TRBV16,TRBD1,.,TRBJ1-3,ASSPPGQSSGNTIY
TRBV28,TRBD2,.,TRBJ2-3,ASSLVGGFTDTQY
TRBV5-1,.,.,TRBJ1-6,ASSHGPHRVYDNSPLH
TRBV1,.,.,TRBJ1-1,TSSQGPQNTEAF
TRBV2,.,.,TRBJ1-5,ASSEARGYQPQH
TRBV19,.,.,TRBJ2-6,ASSQGDWGPGANVLT
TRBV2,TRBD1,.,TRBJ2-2,ASSHNNPTGETGELF
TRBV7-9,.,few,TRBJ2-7,ASSGSTTPYEQY
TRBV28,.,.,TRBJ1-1,ASSLRGETNTEAF
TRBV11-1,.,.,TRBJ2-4,ASSLGFLDYPKNIQY
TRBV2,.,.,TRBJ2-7,ASERDAYEQY